This T cell receptor beta chain was recorded in a study of CD8+CD57+ T cells in acquired aplastic anemia. CDR1 is SGHAT, CDR2 FQNNGV, per germline. The V and J ends lost 5 bases and 1 base respectively, with 13 bases between them. The CDR3 is 15 residues long. Details on this clonotype: Its matching antigen is unknown.

Sequenced patients had shown CD8+CD57+ cell expansion by flow cytometry. Genomic DNA was employed as the template in profiling TCR beta VDJ and CDR3. TCRdb analysed the reads with MiXCR anew, one entry per CDR3 protein. The table lists roughly 98,000 distinct CDR3 sequences, around 68% of them singletons. Study observations and caveats: Patients and controls had CD8+ Simpson's diversity values that were not significantly distinct.

Sequenced material: sorted CD4+, CD8+, or CD8+CD57+ T cells (not recorded which) from PBMCs. V and J are TRBV11-2 and TRBJ2-3; the D gene could be TRBD1 or TRBD2 (6 bases each). The source of this sequence is a human donor with aplastic anemia. The CDR3 region has the DNA TGTGCCAGCAGCGCACAGGGAGGAGGCACAGATACGCAGTATTTT. This codes for CASSAQGGGTDTQYF.